These T cell receptor beta chains were read from a single sample in a study of esophageal squamous cell carcinoma under preoperative chemotherapy. TCRdb fed the PCR reads into MiXCR, producing one record per CDR3 protein. The sample holds about 32,000 distinct CDR3 sequences, around 49% seen once. The sample was taken from a patient given preoperative chemotherapy. These receptors were taken from a human donor with esophageal squamous cell carcinoma. The donor label of this sample is uncertain. Each CDR3 is given with its conserved first and last residue. The D gene is left open where the match is weak. Size is stated for part of the rows, as once, few or many counts, or as a class when the clone is expanded.

j_gene | v_gene | d_gene | abundance | CDR3aa | CDR3nt
TRBJ2-5 | TRBV7-8 | TRBD2 | medium-sized | CASSWTSGGAGETQYF | TGTGCCAGCAGCTGGACTAGCGGGGGGGCCGGAGAGACCCAGTACTTC
TRBJ2-1 | TRBV19 | TRBD2 | NA | CASSIGGTSGRFGLSSYNEQFF | TGTGCCAGTAGTATAGGGGGGACTAGCGGGAGATTCGGCCTATCGTCCTACAATGAGCAGTTCTTC
TRBJ2-7 | TRBV7-2 | NA | many | CASSFSGAYEQYF | TGTGCCAGCAGCTTCTCCGGGGCCTACGAGCAGTACTTC
TRBJ2-5 | TRBV5-1 | TRBD1 | NA | CASSLVGTVQETQYF | TGCGCCAGCAGCTTGGTAGGGACAGTCCAAGAGACCCAGTACTTC
TRBJ2-5 | TRBV7-2 | TRBD2 | NA | CASSGRGGQRTETQYF | TGTGCCAGCAGCGGTCGCGGGGGGCAACGCACAGAGACGCAGTACTTC
TRBJ2-3 | TRBV7-7 | NA | NA | CAGGFGGGDVDMQYF | TGTGCTGGGGGCTTCGGGGGCGGGGACGTAGATATGCAGTACTTT
TRBJ2-6 | TRBV7-2 | TRBD1 | many | CASSRRQGVPGANVLTF | TGTGCCAGCAGCAGACGACAGGGGGTCCCTGGGGCCAACGTCCTGACTTTC
TRBJ2-5 | TRBV12-5 | TRBD2 | few | CASGLNSGRETQYF | TGTGCTAGTGGTTTGAATAGCGGGAGGGAGACCCAGTACTTC
TRBJ1-4 | TRBV12-5 | TRBD1 | NA | CASGLGLGGGVFHEKLFF | TGTGCTAGTGGTTTGGGTTTAGGAGGGGGCGTTTTTCATGAAAAACTGTTTTTT
TRBJ2-5 | TRBV7-6 | NA | few | CAGLGGRDQDTQYF | TGTGCGGGCCTCGGGGGCCGTGACCAAGACACCCAGTACTTC
TRBJ2-7 | TRBV7-8 | NA | once | CASSSGVCGTDTQYF | TGTGCCAGCAGCTCGGGGGTGTGTGGCACAGATACGCAGTACTTC
TRBJ2-1 | TRBV10-3 | TRBD2 | many | CAISGSSGVSYNEQFF | TGTGCCATCAGTGGATCTAGCGGGGTCTCCTACAATGAGCAGTTCTTC
TRBJ2-5 | TRBV7-2 | NA | NA | CASSLESLAKETQYF | TGTGCCAGCAGCTTAGAGTCCCTAGCGAAAGAGACCCAGTACTTC
TRBJ2-3 | TRBV7-2 | NA | NA | CASSPGLGAKDTQYF | TGTGCCAGCAGCCCGGGACTGGGAGCCAAAGATACTCAGTACTTT
TRBJ2-7 | TRBV12-3/TRBV12-4 | NA | many | CASSFSGAEDEQYF | TGTGCCAGCAGTTTCTCCGGGGCGGAGGACGAGCAGTACTTC
TRBJ2-7 | TRBV27 | NA | few | CASSLSLGASSYEQYF | TGTGCCAGCAGTTTATCGTTGGGAGCGAGCTCCTACGAGCAGTACTTC
TRBJ2-3 | TRBV7-8 | NA | few | CASSRLGGANTGTQYF | TGTGCCAGCAGCCGCCTAGGGGGGGCAAACACCGGTACGCAGTATTTT
TRBJ2-3 | TRBV7-2 | NA | NA | CASSLATSRGTGAQYF | TGTGCCAGCAGCTTAGCGACCTCCCGGGGTACCGGGGCGCAGTATTTT
TRBJ2-7 | TRBV7-8 | NA | few | CASSLVSSGYEQYF | TGTGCCAGCAGCTTAGTGTCCTCAGGGTACGAGCAGTACTTC
TRBJ2-3 | TRBV6-4 | NA | NA | CASSDEPFDTQYF | TGTGCCAGCAGTGACGAGCCTTTCGATACGCAGTATTTT
TRBJ2-5 | TRBV7-8 | TRBD2 | many | CASSQGSGGYQETQYF | TGTGCCAGCAGTCAGGGGAGCGGGGGGTACCAAGAGACCCAGTACTTC
TRBJ1-2 | TRBV6-1 | TRBD1 | few | CASSRGHLGGYTF | TGTGCCAGCAGTAGGGGGCACCTAGGTGGCTACACCTTC
TRBJ2-5 | TRBV5-1 | TRBD1 | many | CASNSEIGTAIRETQYF | TGCGCCAGCAACTCTGAAATAGGGACAGCGATTCGGGAGACCCAGTACTTC
TRBJ2-5 | TRBV7-2 | NA | many | CASSRAGETQYF | TGTGCCAGCAGTAGGGCGGGAGAGACCCAGTACTTC
TRBJ2-3 | TRBV6-1 | NA | NA | CASRRLRANDIQYF | TGTGCCAGCAGGCGGCTGCGAGCCAACGATATTCAGTATTTT
TRBJ2-3 | TRBV7-9 | TRBD1 | NA | CAGRGGQGQETQYF | TGTGCCGGCAGGGGAGGACAGGGCCAGGAGACGCAGTATTTT
TRBJ2-4 | TRBV7-3 | NA | NA | CASSLNPGLGAKDTQYF | TGTGCCAGCAGCCTCAACCCGGGGCTGGGGGCCAAAGACACTCAGTACTTC
TRBJ2-2 | TRBV12-3/TRBV12-4 | NA | NA | CASSLASVSQAASTETQFF | TGTGCCAGCAGTTTAGCGTCCGTCAGCCAGGCGGCGAGCACAGAGACGCAGTTTTTT
TRBJ2-3 | TRBV7-8 | NA | NA | CASQVGRRTDTQYF | TGTGCCAGCCAGGTGGGGCGCCGCACAGATACGCAGTATTTT
TRBJ2-3 | TRBV7-3 | TRBD1 | many | CASSATGASIKDTQYF | TGTGCCAGCAGCGCCACAGGGGCCTCAATTAAGGATACGCAGTATTTT
TRBJ2-5 | TRBV7-2 | NA | NA | CASSLEGLGGGPEETQYF | TGTGCCAGCAGCTTAGAGGGACTAGGGGGCGGGCCGGAAGAGACCCAGTACTTT
TRBJ1-1 | TRBV19 | NA | NA | CASSITGYLPEAFF | TGTGCCAGTAGTATAACAGGGTATCTACCTGAAGCTTTCTTT
TRBJ2-1 | TRBV6-1 | TRBD2 | medium-sized | CASRSPGGETQFF | TGTGCCAGCAGGTCTCCGGGAGGAGAGACCCAGTTCTTC
TRBJ2-3 | TRBV7-8 | NA | NA | CASSVLAVGPKNTQYF | TGTGCCAGCAGCGTCCTGGCGGTGGGGCCCAAAAATACGCAGTATTTT
TRBJ1-6 | TRBV6-1 | NA | few | CASSEESPLHF | TGTGCCAGCAGTGAAGAGTCACCCCTCCACTTT
TRBJ2-5 | TRBV12-5 | TRBD2 | NA | CASGLGLAGAQETLTF | TGTGCTAGTGGTTTGGGACTAGCGGGGGCCCAAGAGACCCTGACCTTC
TRBJ1-3 | TRBV7-8 | NA | NA | CASSLVRSGNTIYF | TGTGCCAGCAGCTTGGTCCGATCTGGAAACACCATATATTTT
TRBJ2-3 | TRBV7-3 | TRBD2 | few | CASSLIAGGADTQYF | TGTGCCAGCAGCCTAATTGCGGGAGGGGCAGATACGCAGTATTTT
TRBJ1-1 | TRBV6-1 | NA | NA | CASSVTGRTEAFF | TGTGCCAGCAGTGTAACAGGGCGCACTGAAGCTTTCTTT
TRBJ2-7 | TRBV6-1 | TRBD2 | NA | CASSETPGLAVYNEQYF | TGTGCCAGCAGTGAAACCCCGGGACTAGCTGTCTACAATGAGCAGTACTTC
TRBJ2-7 | TRBV7-3 | NA | NA | CASSRVPGRGAKDTQYF | TGTGCCAGCAGCCGCGTACCGGGGCGGGGAGCCAAAGATACGCAGTACTTC
TRBJ2-1 | TRBV19 | NA | few | CASSIVWNEQFF | TGTGCCAGTAGTATTGTCTGGAATGAGCAGTTCTTC
TRBJ2-5 | TRBV7-6 | NA | NA | CAGSAGGDTDTQYF | TGTGCCGGCAGCGCGGGCGGGGACACAGATACGCAGTACTTC
TRBJ2-2 | TRBV7-2 | TRBD2 | NA | CASSPEAGVTETLFF | TGTGCCAGCAGCCCCGAAGCGGGGGTTACAGAGACGCTGTTTTTT
TRBJ2-3 | TRBV12-3/TRBV12-4 | TRBD1 | NA | CASRLLTGKDTQYF | TGTGCCAGCAGGTTGCTGACAGGGAAAGACACGCAGTATTTT
TRBJ2-3 | TRBV12-3/TRBV12-4 | TRBD2 | NA | CASGLSGVDTQYF | TGTGCCAGCGGGCTTAGCGGGGTAGATACTCAGTATTTC
TRBJ2-3 | TRBV6-1 | NA | NA | CASRNKNTQYF | TGTGCCAGCAGGAACAAAAACACGCAGTATTTT
TRBJ2-6 | TRBV11-3 | TRBD1 | NA | CASSLGQGYSGANVLTF | TGTGCCAGCAGCTTGGGACAGGGATACTCTGGGGCCAACGTCCTGACTTTC
TRBJ2-7 | TRBV10-3 | TRBD2 | NA | CGGGGGGGGADTQYF | TGTGGCGGGGGTGGGGGGGGCGGGGGGGCAGATACGCAGTACTTC
TRBJ2-2 | TRBV12-3/TRBV12-4 | NA | few | CASSSRGYTGELFF | TGTGCCAGCAGTTCTCGGGGTTACACCGGGGAGCTGTTTTTT
TRBJ2-5 | TRBV6-5 | NA | NA | CASSYSGAWANDTQYF | TGTGCCAGCAGTTACTCAGGGGCCTGGGCCAACGATACCCAGTACTTC
TRBJ2-2 | TRBV7-2 | NA | once | CASSLGAGTLRSGKLFF | TGTGCCAGCAGCTTGGGGGCCGGGACCCTAAGATCAGGGAAGCTGTTTTTT
TRBJ2-1 | TRBV7-9 | NA | many | CASRPPGAYGNEQFF | TGTGCCAGCAGACCCCCGGGGGCTTACGGCAATGAGCAGTTCTTC
TRBJ1-3 | TRBV10-3 | NA | NA | CATRPSGGSSGNTIYF | TGTGCCACCAGGCCCTCGGGCGGGAGCTCTGGAAACACCATATATTTT
TRBJ2-7 | TRBV7-8 | TRBD2 | NA | CGRGSGGGGTDTQYF | TGTGGCCGCGGCTCGGGGGGGGGGGGCACAGATACGCAGTACTTC
TRBJ2-6 | TRBV7-3 | NA | many | CASSLVGYSGANVLTF | TGTGCCAGCAGCTTAGTAGGCTACTCTGGGGCCAACGTCCTGACTTTC